This entry concerns a single T cell receptor beta chain. Its antigen specificity is not known. No clone much larger than this one lies a single base away; base qualities are absent. The sample belongs to a study of control samples from healthy donors and cancer patients (dated by TCRdb to about 2020). Library generation was performed with the immunoSEQ multiplex PCR assay. This is the immuneACCESS table as TCRdb keeps it, with only in-frame sequences that have V and J called. A part of the clones is gone; compared with another copy, unresolved V genes explain less than half, and the rest is unexplained. The sample profile shows around 31,000 clones; roughly 94% of them were found once. The ten largest clones take up around 6.3% of the sample. There are 12 amino acids in the CDR3, from cysteine to phenylalanine inclusive. Just the 36-base CDR3 DNA is kept, in frame starting at base 1. The V and J ends are trimmed by 3 bases and 5 bases, leaving 7 bases between them. CDR1 and CDR2 are read off the germline V gene as ENHRY and SYGVKD.

The chain is encoded by TRBV10-3 joined to TRBJ1-1; no D gene call is confident. The sample was blood. The origin of this receptor is a man aged 55-75 years in good health. This receptor carries the CDR3 CAISDGITEAFF. Read as DNA, the sequence is TGTGCCATCAGTGACGGGATAACTGAAGCTTTCTTT.